A selection of T cell receptor beta chains follows, all from one sample in a study of T cell repertoires in cytomegalovirus infection. From the reads, TCRdb called clonotypes with MiXCR, one entry per CDR3 protein. The sample yields about 200,000 distinct CDR3 sequences, approximately 9.7% seen once. Sequencing was done on a sample of PBMCs. Source of these receptors: a human donor in good health (CMV status not recorded). Some clones in this sample may be carry-over from other donors' samples. Each CDR3 is given with its conserved first and last residue. The order of the fields is V gene, clone size, J gene, CDR3 length, D gene, CDR3 protein, CDR3 DNA. The D gene is left open where the match is weak. Size values are once, few and many counts, or a class for expanded clones, and some rows have none.

TRBV7-2	many	TRBJ2-4	14	TRBD1	CASSLGQAKNIQYF	TGTGCCAGCAGCTTGGGACAGGCGAAAAACATTCAGTACTTC
TRBV29-1	many	TRBJ1-2	17	TRBD1	CSVEDPKTGQGVYGYTF	TGCAGCGTTGAAGATCCCAAAACGGGACAGGGAGTCTATGGCTACACCTTC
TRBV7-2	many	TRBJ1-5	15	-	CASSPQGTGNQPQHF	TGTGCCAGCAGCCCACAGGGTACGGGCAATCAGCCCCAGCATTTT
TRBV19	few	TRBJ2-5	15	TRBD1	CASSPLGQGSPAQYF	TGTGCCAGTAGTCCGCTGGGACAGGGTTCCCCGGCCCAGTACTTC
TRBV28	many	TRBJ1-2	12	-	CAIQGPAGGYTF	TGTGCCATCCAGGGCCCCGCGGGGGGCTACACCTTC
TRBV30	few	TRBJ1-5	15	-	CAWSVSLLRNQPQHF	TGTGCCTGGAGTGTTTCACTGCTTCGCAATCAGCCCCAGCATTTT
TRBV28	-	TRBJ2-1	12	-	CASKATVHEQFF	TGTGCCAGCAAGGCAACAGTCCATGAGCAGTTCTTC
TRBV5-5	few	TRBJ1-6	16	-	CASSLEVILYNSPLHF	TGTGCCAGCAGCTTGGAGGTGATTCTCTATAATTCACCCCTCCACTTT
TRBV7-8	many	TRBJ1-2	15	-	CASSYSVGGFEGYTF	TGTGCCAGCAGCTATAGCGTGGGAGGATTTGAGGGCTACACCTTC
TRBV7-2	many	TRBJ1-1	11	-	CASSLMSEAFF	TGTGCCAGCAGCTTAATGTCTGAAGCTTTCTTT
TRBV6-5	-	TRBJ2-1	14	TRBD2	CASSDGLAINEQFF	TGTGCCAGCAGTGACGGACTAGCGATCAATGAGCAGTTCTTC
TRBV7-8	many	TRBJ2-7	16	TRBD2	CASSLRIAGLNYEQYF	TGTGCCAGCAGCCTGCGAATAGCGGGACTGAACTACGAGCAGTACTTC
TRBV7-2	many	TRBJ2-7	15	-	CASSLEEGPTYEQYF	TGTGCCAGCAGCTTAGAGGAAGGGCCGACCTACGAGCAGTACTTC
TRBV6-2/TRBV6-3	-	TRBJ1-5	14	-	CASSYSTSNQPQHF	TGTGCCAGCAGTTACTCTACCAGTAATCAGCCCCAGCATTTT
TRBV28	many	TRBJ1-1	15	-	CASSSPGTLNTEAFF	TGTGCCAGCAGTTCCCCCGGGACGCTGAACACTGAAGCTTTCTTT
TRBV7-6	once	TRBJ1-5	13	TRBD1	CVSSSGQGQPQHF	TGTGTCAGCAGCTCTGGACAGGGTCAGCCCCAGCATTTT
TRBV6-1	-	TRBJ2-5	13	-	CASRRDFQETQYF	TGTGCCAGCAGACGGGACTTCCAAGAGACCCAGTACTTC
TRBV27	-	TRBJ2-7	13	-	CATRDPYSYEQYF	TGTGCCACCAGGGACCCATACTCCTACGAGCAGTACTTC
TRBV7-9	many	TRBJ1-1	13	-	CASSTRDGTEAFF	TGTGCCAGCAGTACCCGGGACGGCACTGAAGCTTTCTTT
TRBV6-2/TRBV6-3	few	TRBJ2-7	11	-	CASSHQYEQYF	TGTGCCAGCAGCCATCAATACGAGCAGTACTTC
TRBV6-2/TRBV6-3	-	TRBJ2-1	14	TRBD2	CAIGLAGDYNEQFF	TGTGCCATCGGACTAGCGGGAGACTACAATGAGCAGTTCTTC
TRBV28	few	TRBJ2-1	13	-	CASSTLVYIEQFF	TGTGCCAGCAGTACTCTAGTTTACATCGAGCAGTTCTTC
TRBV4-2	many	TRBJ1-2	15	-	CASSPPLGDHYGYTF	TGTGCCAGCAGCCCCCCTTTAGGGGACCACTATGGCTACACCTTC
TRBV14	few	TRBJ1-1	13	-	CASSQEVGTEAFF	TGTGCCAGCAGCCAAGAGGTTGGCACTGAAGCTTTCTTT
TRBV14	few	TRBJ1-1	13	-	CASSQEMLGEAFF	TGTGCCAGCAGCCAAGAAATGCTGGGAGAAGCTTTCTTT
TRBV20-1	many	TRBJ2-2	14	-	CSATPGPQAGELFF	TGCAGTGCTACCCCCGGGCCTCAGGCCGGGGAGCTGTTTTTT
TRBV12-3/TRBV12-4	few	TRBJ1-3	15	-	CASTHGRASGNTIYF	TGTGCCAGCACCCATGGGCGGGCCTCTGGAAACACCATATATTTT
TRBV4-2	few	TRBJ2-5	16	-	CASSQDDGARDRGQYF	TGTGCCAGCAGCCAAGACGACGGCGCGAGGGACCGCGGACAGTACTTC
TRBV7-2	many	TRBJ2-7	15	-	CASSLAPVGSYEQYF	TGTGCCAGCAGCTTAGCACCTGTCGGATCCTACGAGCAGTACTTC
TRBV28	-	TRBJ2-3	12	TRBD1	CASSPLRDRVMF	TGTGCCAGCAGTCCCCTCCGGGACAGGGTGATGTTT
TRBV14	-	TRBJ2-6	11	-	CTSSQDSVLTF	TGTACCAGCAGCCAAGATTCAGTATTGACTTTC
TRBV29-1	few	TRBJ1-3	14	-	CSVDGHNSGNTIYF	TGCAGCGTTGACGGTCATAACTCTGGAAACACCATATATTTT
TRBV27	many	TRBJ2-4	12	TRBD2	CASSPRLAGASF	TGTGCCAGCAGTCCTAGACTAGCGGGTGCATCTTTC
TRBV7-6	many	TRBJ2-7	14	TRBD1	CASSLGTGMYEQYF	TGTGCCAGCAGCTTAGGGACAGGGATGTACGAGCAGTACTTC
TRBV13	few	TRBJ1-6	14	TRBD1	CASSHRGPNSPLHF	TGTGCCAGCAGCCACAGGGGGCCTAATTCACCCCTCCACTTT
TRBV7-2	many	TRBJ2-1	15	TRBD2	CASSLSGNGYNEQFF	TGTGCCAGCAGCCTTAGCGGGAATGGGTACAATGAGCAGTTCTTC
TRBV19	many	TRBJ1-6	13	-	CASGDKKGSPLHF	TGTGCCAGTGGTGACAAGAAAGGTTCACCCCTCCACTTT
TRBV14	few	TRBJ1-2	15	-	CASSQDERGVGGYTF	TGTGCCAGCAGCCAAGACGAACGGGGGGTTGGCGGCTACACCTTC
TRBV6-4	-	TRBJ2-4	13	-	CASSEGGENIQYF	TGTGCCAGCAGTGAAGGCGGAGAAAACATTCAGTACTTC
TRBV11-2	many	TRBJ2-5	14	-	CASSPRGFQETQYF	TGTGCCAGCAGCCCCAGGGGATTTCAAGAGACCCAGTACTTC
TRBV7-2	many	TRBJ1-5	15	-	CASSLGAVANQPQHF	TGTGCCAGCAGCTTAGGGGCGGTAGCGAATCAGCCCCAGCATTTT
TRBV2	-	TRBJ1-1	14	-	CASSDRRLNTEAFF	TGTGCCAGCAGTGATAGGCGACTGAACACTGAAGCTTTCTTT
TRBV7-9	many	TRBJ2-1	15	-	CASSSKQDGINEQFF	TGTGCCAGCAGCTCAAAACAGGATGGGATCAATGAGCAGTTCTTC
TRBV7-9	-	TRBJ1-4	14	-	CASSPRQAPGELFF	TGTGCCAGCAGTCCCAGACAGGCACCAGGGGAACTGTTTTTT
TRBV20-1	few	TRBJ2-1	19	TRBD2	CSARDNSGTSGVSYNEQFF	TGCAGTGCTAGAGATAATAGTGGGACTAGCGGGGTTTCCTACAATGAGCAGTTCTTC
TRBV28	many	TRBJ1-2	15	-	CASSSTAGGSYGYTF	TGTGCCAGCAGTTCAACTGCGGGGGGGAGCTATGGCTACACCTTC
TRBV11-2	many	TRBJ1-5	13	-	CASSFELWQPQHF	TGTGCCAGCAGCTTTGAGCTGTGGCAGCCCCAGCATTTT
TRBV20-1	few	TRBJ2-1	17	TRBD2	CSAHFPGLAGAVNEQFF	TGCAGTGCACACTTCCCGGGACTAGCGGGAGCGGTCAATGAGCAGTTCTTC
TRBV20-1	-	TRBJ2-7	15	TRBD1	CSARVRTGPTYEQYF	TGCAGTGCTAGGGTTCGGACAGGTCCTACATACGAGCAGTACTTC
TRBV9	once	TRBJ1-2	12	-	CASSPLRAGYTF	TGTGCCAGCAGCCCCTTGAGGGCTGGCTACACCTTC
TRBV12-3/TRBV12-4	many	TRBJ2-1	13	TRBD2	CASSLRGGREQFF	TGTGCCAGCAGTTTACGGGGGGGGCGGGAGCAGTTCTTC
TRBV7-2	many	TRBJ2-5	16	TRBD1	CASSTRQGTLQETQYF	TGTGCCAGCAGCACACGACAGGGGACCTTGCAAGAGACCCAGTACTTC
TRBV7-2	-	TRBJ1-2	14	TRBD1	CSSSLAGGGYGYTF	TGTTCCAGCAGCTTAGCAGGGGGAGGGTATGGCTACACCTTC
TRBV7-2	many	TRBJ2-3	14	TRBD1	CASSSQGATDTQYF	TGTGCCAGCAGCTCGCAGGGGGCCACAGATACGCAGTATTTT